The following is a T cell receptor (beta chain) sequence with its context. This sample was included in a study of control samples from healthy donors and cancer patients. Method: immunoSEQ multiplex PCR; TCRdb's copy keeps in-frame clones and lacks some. The data contain about 75,000 clones, 94% of them seen just once; the ten biggest clones take up 6.2%. Between the trimmed V and J ends, which lost 7 bases and 2 bases, there was a span of 14 bases. CDR3 length: 14 amino acids. CDR1 is MGHRA, CDR2 YSYEKL, per germline. The receptor was derived from a woman aged 35 to 49 in good health. Sequencing was carried out using blood. The chain has TRBV4-1 and TRBJ1-2; tentative D call: TRBD1 (6 bases). The CDR3 reads CASNRPGGNYGYTF. Written as DNA, the CDR3 is TGCGCCAGCAACCGCCCGGGGGGCAACTATGGCTACACCTTC.